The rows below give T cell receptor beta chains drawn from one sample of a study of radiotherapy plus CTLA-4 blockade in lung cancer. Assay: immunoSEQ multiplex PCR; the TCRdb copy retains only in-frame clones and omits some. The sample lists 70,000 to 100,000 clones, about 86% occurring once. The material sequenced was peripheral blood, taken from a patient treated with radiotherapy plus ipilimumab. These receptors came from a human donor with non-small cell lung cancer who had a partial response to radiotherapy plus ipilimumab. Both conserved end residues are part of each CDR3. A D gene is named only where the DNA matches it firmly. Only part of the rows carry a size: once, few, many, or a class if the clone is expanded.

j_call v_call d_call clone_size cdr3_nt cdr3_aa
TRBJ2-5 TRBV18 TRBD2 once TGTGCCAGCACCTCCTTAGCGGGAGGGCAAGAGACCCAGTACTTC CASTSLAGGQETQYF
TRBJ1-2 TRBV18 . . TGTGCCAGCTCTCCGGGGTCTCCATATGGCTACACCTTC CASSPGSPYGYTF
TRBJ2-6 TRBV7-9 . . TGTGCCAGCAGCCAAGAGGAAGGAGCTGGGGCCAACGTCCTGACTTTC CASSQEEGAGANVLTF
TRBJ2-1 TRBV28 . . TGTGCCAGCAGTATCCAGGGAAATGAGCAGTTCTTC CASSIQGNEQFF
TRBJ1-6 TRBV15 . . TGTGCCACCAGCAGAGATTATGGCAGGAATAATTCACCCCTCCACTTT CATSRDYGRNNSPLHF
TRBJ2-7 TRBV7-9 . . TGTGCCAGCAGCTTATTTTACGGGATGGCAACCTACGAGCAGTACTTC CASSLFYGMATYEQYF
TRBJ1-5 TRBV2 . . TGTGCCAGCAACCGGGACACCAATCAGCCCCAGCATTTT CASNRDTNQPQHF
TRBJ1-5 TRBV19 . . TGTGCCAGTATGGGAGTTCAAGGGAAGCAATGGCCCCAGCATTTT CASMGVQGKQWPQHF
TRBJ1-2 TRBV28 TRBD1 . TGTGCCAGCGGAATAGGGACAGCGCCCAACTATGGCTACACCTTC CASGIGTAPNYGYTF
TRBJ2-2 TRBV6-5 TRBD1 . TGTGCCGGCAGTCTGCGACAGGGTCACACCGGGGAGCTGTTTTTT CAGSLRQGHTGELFF
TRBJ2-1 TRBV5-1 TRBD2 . TGCGCCTGCAGCTTGGCTGGGACTAGCGGACGAAGCTCCTACAATGAGCAGTTCTTC CACSLAGTSGRSSYNEQFF
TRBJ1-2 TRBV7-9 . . TGTGCCAGCAGCTTAGCTAGCCTGGTGGACTATGGCTACACCTTC CASSLASLVDYGYTF
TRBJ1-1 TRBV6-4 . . TGTGCCAGCAGTGACTCCGGCGGACAGACTCTCTTT CASSDSGGQTLF
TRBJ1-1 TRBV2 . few TGTGCCAGCAGGGAACGACAGCTCACTGAAGCTTTCTTT CASRERQLTEAFF
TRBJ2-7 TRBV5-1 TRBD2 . TGCGCCAGCAGCTTGCTAGCGGGAGATTCCAACGAGCAGTACTTC CASSLLAGDSNEQYF
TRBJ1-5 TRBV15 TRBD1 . TGTGCCACCAGCAGGACAGGGAGCAATCAGCCCCAGCATTTT CATSRTGSNQPQHF
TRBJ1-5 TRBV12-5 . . TGTGCTAGTGGTTTGAACCAGGAGGCCGGTCAGCCCCAGCATTTT CASGLNQEAGQPQHF
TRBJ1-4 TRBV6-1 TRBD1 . TGTGCCAGCAGTGCCGGGACAGCAGATGAAAAACTGTTTTTT CASSAGTADEKLFF
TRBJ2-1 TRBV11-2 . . TGTGCCAGCAGCTTAGGCCAGGGGTTGTACAATGAGCAGTTCTTC CASSLGQGLYNEQFF
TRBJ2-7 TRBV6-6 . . TGTGCCAGCAGTTACTTGGGGGCGGACAACGAGCAGTACTTC CASSYLGADNEQYF
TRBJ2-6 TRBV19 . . TGTGCCAGTGGCAGGGCCCCTGGGGCCAACGTCCTGACTTTC CASGRAPGANVLTF
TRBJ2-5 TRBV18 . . TGTGCCAGCTCCCCATCGACAGGGAGGACGGAGACCCAGTACTTC CASSPSTGRTETQYF